The clone carrying this TCR beta chain has just one count. No antigen is known for it. These data originate in a study of shared clonotypes between healthy human individuals. Findings and caveats of the study: When compared with the clonotypes that were shared by all four sorted-subset donors, the non-shared clonotypes turned out to have lower generation probabilities. Even with large depth, rarefaction showed that sorted-subset sequencing was incomplete.

CD8 cells classed as naive were CD45RO-negative and positively selected for CCR7, excluding terminally differentiated effector memory CD45RA+ cells. Everyone who donated was a Caucasian adult who lived in Nashville, Tennessee. Only in-frame clones appear in the TCRdb table, and some are missing; sequencing was by immunoSEQ multiplex PCR. Of 1.5 million to 2.5 million clones listed, less than 95% are singletons. V was trimmed by 3 bases and J by 3 bases, leaving 15 bases between them. The germline gives CDR1 SGHAT, CDR2 FQNNGV. The CDR3 runs to 15 residues. The specimen was naive CD8+ T cells sorted from blood. The chain employs TRBV11-2 and TRBJ2-7; D unclear. The source is a man younger than 35 in good health. The DNA for the CDR3 is TGTGCCAGCAGCTTTATGACGGGTGGTCGCTACGAGCAGTACTTC. Protein: CASSFMTGGRYEQYF.